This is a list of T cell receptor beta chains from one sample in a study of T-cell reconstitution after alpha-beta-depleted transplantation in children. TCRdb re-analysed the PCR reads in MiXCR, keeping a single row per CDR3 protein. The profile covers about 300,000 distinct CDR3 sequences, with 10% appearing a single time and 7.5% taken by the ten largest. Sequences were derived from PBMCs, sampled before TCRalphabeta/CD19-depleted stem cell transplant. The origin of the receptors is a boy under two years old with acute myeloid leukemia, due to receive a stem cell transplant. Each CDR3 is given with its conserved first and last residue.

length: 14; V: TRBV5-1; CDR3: CASSSYRVNTEAFF
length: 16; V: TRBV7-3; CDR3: CASSLTETSGRETQYF
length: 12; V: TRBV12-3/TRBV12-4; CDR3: CASSFKYQPQHF
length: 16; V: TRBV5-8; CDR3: CASSLRAGGGTGELFF
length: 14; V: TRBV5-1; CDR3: CASSFTDRVHEQYF
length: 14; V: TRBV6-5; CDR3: CASNFGGVVGELFF
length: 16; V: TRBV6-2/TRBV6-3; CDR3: CASSTFREGQGETQYF
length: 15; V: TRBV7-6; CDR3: CASSLELAGGDTQYF
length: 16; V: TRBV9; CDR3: CASSPHTSGSTYEQYF
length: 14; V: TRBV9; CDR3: CASSVEAGRNEQFF
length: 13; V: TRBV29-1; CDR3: CSVEGRQGHGYTF
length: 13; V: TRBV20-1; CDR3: CSARQGDTGELFF
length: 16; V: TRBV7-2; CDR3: CASSKRTSGIRDTQYF
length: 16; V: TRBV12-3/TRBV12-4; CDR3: CASTPGTGYSGNTIYF
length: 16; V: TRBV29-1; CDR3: CSVEVGQGLRVGEQFF
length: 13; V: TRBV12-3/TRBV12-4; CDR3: CASRVSVNSPLHF
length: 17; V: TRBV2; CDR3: CASSEPKGGGGTDTQYF
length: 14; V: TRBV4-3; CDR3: CASSQGTGTYEQYF
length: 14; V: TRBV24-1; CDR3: CATSPGQDNYGYTF
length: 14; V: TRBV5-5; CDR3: CASSLGRASDEAFF
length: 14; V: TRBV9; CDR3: CASSVGDKPYEQYF
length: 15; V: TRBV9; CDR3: CASTTGLTSYNEQFF
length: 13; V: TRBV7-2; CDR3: CASSPRTYCEQYF
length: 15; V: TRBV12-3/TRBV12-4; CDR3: CASSQPGQGAYEQYF
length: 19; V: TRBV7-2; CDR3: CASSSGGARLAGKYNEQFF
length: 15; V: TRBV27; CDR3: CASSLGGVDGSPLHF
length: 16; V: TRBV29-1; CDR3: CSVRTSGRSSYNEQFF
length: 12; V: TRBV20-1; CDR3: CSATRVTDTQYF
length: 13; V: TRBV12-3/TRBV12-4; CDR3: CASSRTVTGELFF
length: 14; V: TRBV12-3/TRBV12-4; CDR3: CASSLTEAPYEQYF
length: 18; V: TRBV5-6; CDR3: CASSGGLAGAGSTDTQYF
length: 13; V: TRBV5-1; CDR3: CASRPRDRETQYF
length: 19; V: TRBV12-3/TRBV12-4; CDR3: CASSLARGQVIRRQETQYF
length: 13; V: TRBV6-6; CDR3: CASSSGLYNEQFF
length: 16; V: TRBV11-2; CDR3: CASSFGFQRGTDTQYF
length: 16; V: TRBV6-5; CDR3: CASSYSRQGFLSPLHF
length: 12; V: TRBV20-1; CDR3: CSAPFPYNEQFF
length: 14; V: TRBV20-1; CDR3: CSAREPRQGYEQYF
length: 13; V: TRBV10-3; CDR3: CAISDSGSYGYTF
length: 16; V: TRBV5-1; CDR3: CASSPGHHRHTDTQYF
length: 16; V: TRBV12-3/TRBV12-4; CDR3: CASTLPTDHRTDTQYF
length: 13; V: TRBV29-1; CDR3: CSVTSGATDTQYF
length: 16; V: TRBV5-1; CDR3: CASSLPGGGAGREQYF
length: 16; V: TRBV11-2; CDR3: CASSLQAGTGANVLTF
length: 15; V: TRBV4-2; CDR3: CASSQAGTASYEQYF